The rows below give T cell receptor beta chains drawn from one sample of a study of T cell responses to AZD1222 COVID-19 vaccine. Profiled with immunoSEQ multiplex PCR; TCRdb holds only in-frame clones, not every one. The sample lists approximately 170,000 clones, over 85% occurring once. Sample: peripheral blood, taken on day 0 of AZD1222 vaccination. These receptors came from an adult in good health. The CDR3 runs from the conserved cysteine through the conserved F or W. D genes are given only for firm matches. Clone size is shown for a subset of rows, as once, few, many or a class of expanded clone.

v_call	clone_size	j_call	d_call	cdr3_nt	cdr3_aa
TRBV12-3/TRBV12-4	.	TRBJ1-3	.	TGTGCCAGCAGTGCCTTTGGAAACACCATATATTTT	CASSAFGNTIYF
TRBV7-9	once	TRBJ1-1	.	TGTGCCAGCAGCTTAGAGGCGAACACTGAAGCTTTCTTT	CASSLEANTEAFF
TRBV7-6	.	TRBJ2-1	.	TGTGCCAGCAGCTTATCCTACGCGGGACCCGGGAATGAGCAGTTCTTC	CASSLSYAGPGNEQFF
TRBV5-1	once	TRBJ2-1	TRBD2	TGCGCCAGCAGCTGGGGACTAGCGGTCTCCTACAATGAGCAGTTCTTC	CASSWGLAVSYNEQFF
TRBV30	.	TRBJ1-5	TRBD1	TGTGCCTGGAGTGATGACAGGGTTATCGGTCAGCCCCAGCATTTT	CAWSDDRVIGQPQHF
TRBV7-9	.	TRBJ2-5	TRBD2	TGTGCCAGCAGCTCCCGGACTAGCGGGATTCAAGAGACCCAGTACTTC	CASSSRTSGIQETQYF
TRBV5-1	.	TRBJ1-5	.	TGCGCCAGCAGCTTTGGGAACAATCAGCCCCAGCATTTT	CASSFGNNQPQHF
TRBV30	.	TRBJ1-1	.	TGTGCCTGGAGTGTAGGGATAACTGAAGCTTTCTTT	CAWSVGITEAFF
TRBV29-1	once	TRBJ1-2	.	TGCAGCGTTGAAGACCTGGACAGTTATGGCTACACCTTC	CSVEDLDSYGYTF
TRBV6-5	.	TRBJ2-2	.	TGTGCCAGCCTCGGACCAATGAACACCGGGGAGCTGTTTTTT	CASLGPMNTGELFF
TRBV9	.	TRBJ1-1	TRBD1	TGTGCCAGCAGCGTAGTTAGTCAGGGGGCTCGCACTGAAGCTTTCTTT	CASSVVSQGARTEAFF
TRBV18	.	TRBJ1-1	TRBD1	TGTGCCAGCTCACACACCGGGACAGTAATGAACACTGAAGCTTTCTTT	CASSHTGTVMNTEAFF
TRBV5-4	.	TRBJ1-2	.	TGTGCCAGCAGCCCCGGGACTTCGGACCATACTGGCTACACCTTC	CASSPGTSDHTGYTF
TRBV2	once	TRBJ1-2	TRBD1	TGTGCCAGCAGTGAATGGACAGGGGAGGGAGGTGGCTACACCTTC	CASSEWTGEGGGYTF
TRBV19	.	TRBJ1-5	TRBD1	TGTGCCAGTACTTCCAGGACAGGAGCCGATAGCAATCAGCCCCAGCATTTT	CASTSRTGADSNQPQHF
TRBV4-1	.	TRBJ1-1	.	TGCGCCAGCAGGGGCCTTCTGAGGGACACTGAAGCTTTCTTT	CASRGLLRDTEAFF
TRBV11-3	.	TRBJ2-1	TRBD1	TGTGCCAGCAGCCGACAGGGGGCTTTAAATGAGCAGTTCTTC	CASSRQGALNEQFF
TRBV27	.	TRBJ1-1	.	TGTGCCAGCAGTTTATCGATAACGGGACGAAAGAACACTGAAGCTTTCTTT	CASSLSITGRKNTEAFF
TRBV7-2	.	TRBJ2-1	.	TGTGCCAGCACCAAATCCGGGACGATTCGCAATGAGCAGTTCTTC	CASTKSGTIRNEQFF
TRBV30	.	TRBJ1-6	.	TGTGCCTGGTCGGCCGGGCGGAATACCTATAATTCACCCCTCCACTTT	CAWSAGRNTYNSPLHF
TRBV5-6	.	TRBJ1-6	TRBD1	TGTGCCAGCAGCCGGGACAGGGACTCACCCCTCCACTTT	CASSRDRDSPLHF
TRBV14	.	TRBJ1-1	.	TGTGCCAGCAGCCAAGATTTTCGGAAGGAAGCTTTCTTT	CASSQDFRKEAFF
TRBV5-1	.	TRBJ1-2	TRBD1	TGCGCCAGCAGCCGACAGGGGACGAGCTATGGCTACACCTTC	CASSRQGTSYGYTF
TRBV6-1	.	TRBJ2-7	.	TGTGCCAGCAGTGAAGATCTAAGTTCCACTCCGCTTTCCTACGAGCAGTACTTC	CASSEDLSSTPLSYEQYF
TRBV27	.	TRBJ2-7	.	TGTGCCAGCAGTTTCGGGGGGCGACCTTACGAGCAGTACTTC	CASSFGGRPYEQYF
TRBV9	.	TRBJ2-1	.	TGTGCCAGCAGCGTAGGGGCCCGACTAGGGGGCAATGAGCAGTTCTTC	CASSVGARLGGNEQFF
TRBV10-1	.	TRBJ2-5	TRBD2	TGCGCCAGCATCCCCGACATGCGGGAGCTCCAAGAGACCCAGTACTTC	CASIPDMRELQETQYF
TRBV12-5	.	TRBJ2-1	TRBD2	TGTGCTAGTGGTCCCGGAGCGGGATCGAATGAGCAGTTCTTC	CASGPGAGSNEQFF
TRBV6-5	.	TRBJ1-5	.	TGTGCCAGCTCCCCAGTATGGGGAATCAATCAGCCCCAGCATTTT	CASSPVWGINQPQHF
TRBV2	once	TRBJ1-4	.	TGTGCCAGCAGTGAATCTCAACCAGGGGAAAAACTGTTTTTT	CASSESQPGEKLFF
TRBV7-9	once	TRBJ1-5	.	TGTGCCAGCAGCCCTCCGGGGGGCAATCAGCCCCAGCATTTT	CASSPPGGNQPQHF
TRBV6-5	once	TRBJ1-5	.	TGTGCCAGCAGAGCGGACCCCTCCAATCAGCCCCAGCATTTT	CASRADPSNQPQHF
TRBV5-6	.	TRBJ2-7	.	TGTGCCAGCAGGAACCGATTGACAGGGAGGGGAAACGAGCAGTACTTC	CASRNRLTGRGNEQYF
TRBV6-5	.	TRBJ2-1	.	TGTGCCAGCAGTTACTCGGGGCTTCTGGCTGAGCAGTTCTTC	CASSYSGLLAEQFF
TRBV30	.	TRBJ2-5	.	TGTGCCTGGAGTATCCTGCGGGGGCCGGGGGAGACCCAGTACTTC	CAWSILRGPGETQYF
TRBV6-5	.	TRBJ1-1	.	TGTGCCAGCAGCGAGGGATGGGGTCGAACGGCTTTCTTT	CASSEGWGRTAFF
TRBV2	.	TRBJ2-2	.	TGTGCCAGCTCCCGGACGAACACCGGGGAGCTGTTTTTT	CASSRTNTGELFF
TRBV4-1	few	TRBJ2-7	.	TGCGCCAGCAGCCGCGGGCAGCAGTACTTC	CASSRGQQYF
TRBV3-1/TRBV3-2	.	TRBJ2-5	TRBD1	TGTGCCAGCAGCCCAGGGACAGCGGAGACCCAGTACTTC	CASSPGTAETQYF
TRBV4-1	.	TRBJ1-5	TRBD1	TGCGCCAGCAGCCACGGAATCTTGACAGGGAATCAGCCCCAGCATTTT	CASSHGILTGNQPQHF
TRBV4-1	.	TRBJ1-1	.	TGCGCCAGCAGCCAACTAAGGGGAGGGCCTGATGACACTGAAGCTTTCTTT	CASSQLRGGPDDTEAFF
TRBV5-6	.	TRBJ2-7	.	TGTGCCAGCAGCCTGGACGTCTCCTACGAGCAGTACTTC	CASSLDVSYEQYF
TRBV6-6	.	TRBJ2-2	.	TGTGCCAGCAGCCCCCGACCTTACACCGGGGAGCTGTTTTTT	CASSPRPYTGELFF